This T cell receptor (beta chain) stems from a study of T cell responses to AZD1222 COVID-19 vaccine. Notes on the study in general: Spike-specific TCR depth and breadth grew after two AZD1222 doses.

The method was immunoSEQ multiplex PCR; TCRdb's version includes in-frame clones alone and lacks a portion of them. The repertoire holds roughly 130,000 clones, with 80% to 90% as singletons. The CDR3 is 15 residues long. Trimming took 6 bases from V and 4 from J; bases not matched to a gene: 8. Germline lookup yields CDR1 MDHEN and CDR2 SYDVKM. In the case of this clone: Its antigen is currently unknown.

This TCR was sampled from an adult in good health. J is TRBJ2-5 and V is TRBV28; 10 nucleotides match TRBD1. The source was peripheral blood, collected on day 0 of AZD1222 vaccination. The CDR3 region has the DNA TGTGCCAGCAGGTCCGACAGGGGGCAGGGAGAGACCCAGTACTTC. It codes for CASRSDRGQGETQYF.